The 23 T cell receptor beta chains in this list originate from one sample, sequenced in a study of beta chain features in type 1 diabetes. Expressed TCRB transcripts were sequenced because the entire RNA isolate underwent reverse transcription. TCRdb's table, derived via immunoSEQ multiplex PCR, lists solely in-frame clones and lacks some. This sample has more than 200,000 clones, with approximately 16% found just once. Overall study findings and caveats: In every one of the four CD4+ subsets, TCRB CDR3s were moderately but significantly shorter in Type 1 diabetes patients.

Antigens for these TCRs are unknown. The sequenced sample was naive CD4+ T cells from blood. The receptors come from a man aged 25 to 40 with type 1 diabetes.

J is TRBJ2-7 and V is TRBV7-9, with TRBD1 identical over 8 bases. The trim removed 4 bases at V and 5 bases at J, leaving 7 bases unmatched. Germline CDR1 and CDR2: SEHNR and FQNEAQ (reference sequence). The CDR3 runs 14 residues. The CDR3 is CASSSGTGVNEQYF. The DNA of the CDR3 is TGTGCCAGCAGCTCCGGGACAGGCGTAAACGAGCAGTACTTC.

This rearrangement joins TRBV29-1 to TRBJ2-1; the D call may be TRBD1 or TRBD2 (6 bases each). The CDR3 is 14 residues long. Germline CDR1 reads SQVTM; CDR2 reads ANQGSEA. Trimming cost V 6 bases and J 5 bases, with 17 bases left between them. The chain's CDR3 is CSVDRSEGNNEQFF. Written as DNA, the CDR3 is TGCAGCGTCGACAGGTCGGAGGGTAACAATGAGCAGTTCTTC.

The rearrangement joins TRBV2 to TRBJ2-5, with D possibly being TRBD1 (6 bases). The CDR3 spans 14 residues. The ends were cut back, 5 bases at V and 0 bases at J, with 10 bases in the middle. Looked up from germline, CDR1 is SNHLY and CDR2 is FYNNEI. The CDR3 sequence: CASSMWDNQETQYF. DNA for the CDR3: TGTGCCAGCAGTATGTGGGACAACCAAGAGACCCAGTACTTC. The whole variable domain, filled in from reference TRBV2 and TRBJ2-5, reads EPEVTQTPSHQVTQMGQEVILRCVPISNHLYFYWYRQILGQKVEFLVSFYNNEISEKSEIFDDQFSVERPDGSNFTLKIRSTKLEDSAMYFCASSMWDNQETQYFGPGTRLLVL.

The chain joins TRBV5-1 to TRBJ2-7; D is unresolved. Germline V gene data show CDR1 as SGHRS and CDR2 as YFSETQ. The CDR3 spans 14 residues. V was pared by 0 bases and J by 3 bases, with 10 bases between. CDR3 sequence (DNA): TGCGCCAGCAGCTTGGACTCGACCAGCTACGAGCAGTACTTC. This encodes CASSLDSTSYEQYF.

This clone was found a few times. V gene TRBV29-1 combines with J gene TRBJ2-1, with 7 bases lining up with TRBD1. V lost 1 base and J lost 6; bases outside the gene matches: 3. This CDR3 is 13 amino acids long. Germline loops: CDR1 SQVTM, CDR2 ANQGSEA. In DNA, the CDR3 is TGCAGCGTTGAAGGCTACAGGGGCAATGAGCAGTTCTTC. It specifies CSVEGYRGNEQFF.

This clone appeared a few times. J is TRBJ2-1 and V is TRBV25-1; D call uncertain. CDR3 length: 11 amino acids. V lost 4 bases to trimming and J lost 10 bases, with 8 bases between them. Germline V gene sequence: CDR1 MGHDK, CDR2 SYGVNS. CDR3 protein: CASSAGWEQFF. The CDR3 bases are TGTGCCAGCAGTGCGGGTTGGGAGCAGTTCTTC.

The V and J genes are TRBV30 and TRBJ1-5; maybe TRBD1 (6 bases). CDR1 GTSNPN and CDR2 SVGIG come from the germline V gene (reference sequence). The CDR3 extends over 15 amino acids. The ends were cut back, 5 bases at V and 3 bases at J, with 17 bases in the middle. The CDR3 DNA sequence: TGTGCCTGGCAACAGGGAAATTGGTTCAATCAGCCCCAGCATTTT. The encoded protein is CAWQQGNWFNQPQHF.

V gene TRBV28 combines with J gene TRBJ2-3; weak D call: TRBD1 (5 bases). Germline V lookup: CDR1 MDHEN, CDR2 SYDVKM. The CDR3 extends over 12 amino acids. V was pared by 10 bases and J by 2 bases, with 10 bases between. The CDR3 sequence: CATRESTDTQYF. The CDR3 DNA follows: TGTGCCACCAGGGAATCCACAGATACGCAGTATTTT.

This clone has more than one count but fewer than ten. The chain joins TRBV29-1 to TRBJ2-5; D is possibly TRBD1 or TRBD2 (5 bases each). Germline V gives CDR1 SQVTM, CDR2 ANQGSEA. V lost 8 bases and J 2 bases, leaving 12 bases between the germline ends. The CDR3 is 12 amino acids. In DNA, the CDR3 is TGCAGCCTTGGGGACGGACAAGAGACCCAGTACTTC. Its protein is CSLGDGQETQYF. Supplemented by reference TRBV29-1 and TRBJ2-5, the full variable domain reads SAVISQKPSRDICQRGTSLTIQCQVDSQVTMMFWYRQQPGQSLTLIATANQGSEATYESGFVIDKFPISRPNLTFSTLTVSNMSPEDSSIYLCSLGDGQETQYFGPGTRLLVL.

CDR3 coding DNA: TGCAGTGCTGCGAGCAATGAGCAGTTCTTC. This translates into CSAASNEQFF. The rearrangement links TRBV20-1 to TRBJ2-1, with unresolved D. The V gene lost 5 bases and the J gene lost 6 bases, with 5 bases spanning the gap. In germline, CDR1 is DFQATT, CDR2 SNEGSKA (reference sequence). The CDR3 contains 10 residues.

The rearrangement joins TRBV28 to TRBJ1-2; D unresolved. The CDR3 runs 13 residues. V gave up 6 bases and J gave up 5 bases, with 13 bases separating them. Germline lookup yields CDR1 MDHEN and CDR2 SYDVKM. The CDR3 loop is CASSPTVGYGYTF. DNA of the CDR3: TGTGCCAGCAGCCCCACAGTAGGATATGGCTACACCTTC.

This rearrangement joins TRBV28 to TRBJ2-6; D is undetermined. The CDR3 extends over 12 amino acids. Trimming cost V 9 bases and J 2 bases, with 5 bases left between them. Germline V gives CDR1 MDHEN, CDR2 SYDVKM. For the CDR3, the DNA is TGTGCCAGTAATACTGGGGCCAACGTCCTGACTTTC. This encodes CASNTGANVLTF.

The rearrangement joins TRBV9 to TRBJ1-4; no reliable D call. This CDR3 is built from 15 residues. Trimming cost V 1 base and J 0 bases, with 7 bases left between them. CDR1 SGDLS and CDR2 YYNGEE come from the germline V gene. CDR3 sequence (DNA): TGTGCCAGCAGCGTAACTGGGACAACTAATGAAAAACTGTTTTTT. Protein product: CASSVTGTTNEKLFF. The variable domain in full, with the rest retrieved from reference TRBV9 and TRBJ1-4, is DSGVTQTPKHLITATGQRVTLRCSPRSGDLSVYWYQQSLDQGLQFLIQYYNGEERAKGNILERFSAQQFPDLHSELNLSSLELGDSALYFCASSVTGTTNEKLFFGSGTQLSVL.

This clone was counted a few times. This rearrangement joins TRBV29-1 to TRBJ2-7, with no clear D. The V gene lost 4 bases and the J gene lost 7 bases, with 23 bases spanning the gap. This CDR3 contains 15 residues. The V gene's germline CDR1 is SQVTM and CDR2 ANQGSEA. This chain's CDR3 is CSVGHGLVPYREQYF. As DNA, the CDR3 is TGCAGCGTTGGCCACGGGCTAGTCCCCTATCGGGAGCAGTACTTC.

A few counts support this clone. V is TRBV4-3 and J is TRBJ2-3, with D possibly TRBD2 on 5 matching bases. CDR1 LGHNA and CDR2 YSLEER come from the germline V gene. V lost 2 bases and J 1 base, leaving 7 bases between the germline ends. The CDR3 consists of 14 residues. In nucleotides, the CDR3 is TGCGCCAGCAGCCAACAAGCGGGCACAGATACGCAGTATTTT. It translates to CASSQQAGTDTQYF.

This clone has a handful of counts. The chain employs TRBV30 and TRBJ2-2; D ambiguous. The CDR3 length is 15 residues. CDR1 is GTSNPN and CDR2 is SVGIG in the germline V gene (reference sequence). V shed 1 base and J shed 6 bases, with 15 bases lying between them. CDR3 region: CAWSAWAFRPGELFF. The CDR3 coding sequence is TGTGCCTGGAGTGCATGGGCCTTTAGGCCCGGGGAGCTGTTTTTT.

CDR3 residues: CASRSQTGRNEQYF. CDR3 bases: TGTGCCAGCAGATCACAGACTGGCCGTAACGAGCAGTACTTC. The rearrangement joins TRBV2 to TRBJ2-7; no definite D call. This CDR3 comprises 14 residues. Germline V gene sequence: CDR1 SNHLY, CDR2 FYNNEI. V lost 6 bases and J 5 bases, leaving 17 bases between the germline ends.

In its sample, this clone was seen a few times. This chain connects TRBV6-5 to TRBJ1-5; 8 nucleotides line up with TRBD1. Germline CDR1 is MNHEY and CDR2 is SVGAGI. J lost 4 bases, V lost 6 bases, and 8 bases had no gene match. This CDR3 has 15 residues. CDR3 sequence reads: CASSPDRGKNQPQHF. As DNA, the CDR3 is TGTGCCAGCAGCCCTGACAGGGGTAAGAATCAGCCCCAGCATTTT.

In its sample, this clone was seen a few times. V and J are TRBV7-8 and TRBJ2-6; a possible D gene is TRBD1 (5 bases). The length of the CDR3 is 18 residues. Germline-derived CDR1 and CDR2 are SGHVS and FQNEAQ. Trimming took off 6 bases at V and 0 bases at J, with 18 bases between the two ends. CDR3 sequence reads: CASRIGTGALSGANVLTF. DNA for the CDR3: TGTGCCAGCAGAATAGGTACAGGTGCCCTCTCTGGGGCCAACGTCCTGACTTTC.

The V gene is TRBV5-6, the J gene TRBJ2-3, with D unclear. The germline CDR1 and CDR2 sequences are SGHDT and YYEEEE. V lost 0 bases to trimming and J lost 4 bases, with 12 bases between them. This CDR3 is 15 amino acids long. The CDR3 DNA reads TGTGCCAGCAGCTTGGAAATAGCATCTGCAGATACGCAGTATTTT. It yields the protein CASSLEIASADTQYF.

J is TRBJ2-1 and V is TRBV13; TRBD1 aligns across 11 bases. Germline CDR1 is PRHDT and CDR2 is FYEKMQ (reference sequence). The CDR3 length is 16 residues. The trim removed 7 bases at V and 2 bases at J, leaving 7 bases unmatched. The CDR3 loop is CASTLRTGGPYNEQFF. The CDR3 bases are TGTGCCAGCACCTTGAGGACAGGGGGCCCCTACAATGAGCAGTTCTTC.

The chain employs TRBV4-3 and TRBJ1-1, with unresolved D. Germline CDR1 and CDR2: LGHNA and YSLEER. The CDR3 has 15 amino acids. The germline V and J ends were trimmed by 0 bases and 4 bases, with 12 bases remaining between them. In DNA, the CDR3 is TGCGCCAGCAGCCAAGATTGGCGGGGTAGCACTGAAGCTTTCTTT. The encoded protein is CASSQDWRGSTEAFF.

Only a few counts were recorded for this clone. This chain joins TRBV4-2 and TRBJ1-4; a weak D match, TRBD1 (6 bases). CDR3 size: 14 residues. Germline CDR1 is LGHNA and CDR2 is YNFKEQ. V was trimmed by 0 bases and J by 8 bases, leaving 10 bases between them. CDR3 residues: CASSQEGGGEKLFF. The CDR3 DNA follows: TGTGCCAGCAGCCAAGAAGGGGGAGGAGAAAAACTGTTTTTT.